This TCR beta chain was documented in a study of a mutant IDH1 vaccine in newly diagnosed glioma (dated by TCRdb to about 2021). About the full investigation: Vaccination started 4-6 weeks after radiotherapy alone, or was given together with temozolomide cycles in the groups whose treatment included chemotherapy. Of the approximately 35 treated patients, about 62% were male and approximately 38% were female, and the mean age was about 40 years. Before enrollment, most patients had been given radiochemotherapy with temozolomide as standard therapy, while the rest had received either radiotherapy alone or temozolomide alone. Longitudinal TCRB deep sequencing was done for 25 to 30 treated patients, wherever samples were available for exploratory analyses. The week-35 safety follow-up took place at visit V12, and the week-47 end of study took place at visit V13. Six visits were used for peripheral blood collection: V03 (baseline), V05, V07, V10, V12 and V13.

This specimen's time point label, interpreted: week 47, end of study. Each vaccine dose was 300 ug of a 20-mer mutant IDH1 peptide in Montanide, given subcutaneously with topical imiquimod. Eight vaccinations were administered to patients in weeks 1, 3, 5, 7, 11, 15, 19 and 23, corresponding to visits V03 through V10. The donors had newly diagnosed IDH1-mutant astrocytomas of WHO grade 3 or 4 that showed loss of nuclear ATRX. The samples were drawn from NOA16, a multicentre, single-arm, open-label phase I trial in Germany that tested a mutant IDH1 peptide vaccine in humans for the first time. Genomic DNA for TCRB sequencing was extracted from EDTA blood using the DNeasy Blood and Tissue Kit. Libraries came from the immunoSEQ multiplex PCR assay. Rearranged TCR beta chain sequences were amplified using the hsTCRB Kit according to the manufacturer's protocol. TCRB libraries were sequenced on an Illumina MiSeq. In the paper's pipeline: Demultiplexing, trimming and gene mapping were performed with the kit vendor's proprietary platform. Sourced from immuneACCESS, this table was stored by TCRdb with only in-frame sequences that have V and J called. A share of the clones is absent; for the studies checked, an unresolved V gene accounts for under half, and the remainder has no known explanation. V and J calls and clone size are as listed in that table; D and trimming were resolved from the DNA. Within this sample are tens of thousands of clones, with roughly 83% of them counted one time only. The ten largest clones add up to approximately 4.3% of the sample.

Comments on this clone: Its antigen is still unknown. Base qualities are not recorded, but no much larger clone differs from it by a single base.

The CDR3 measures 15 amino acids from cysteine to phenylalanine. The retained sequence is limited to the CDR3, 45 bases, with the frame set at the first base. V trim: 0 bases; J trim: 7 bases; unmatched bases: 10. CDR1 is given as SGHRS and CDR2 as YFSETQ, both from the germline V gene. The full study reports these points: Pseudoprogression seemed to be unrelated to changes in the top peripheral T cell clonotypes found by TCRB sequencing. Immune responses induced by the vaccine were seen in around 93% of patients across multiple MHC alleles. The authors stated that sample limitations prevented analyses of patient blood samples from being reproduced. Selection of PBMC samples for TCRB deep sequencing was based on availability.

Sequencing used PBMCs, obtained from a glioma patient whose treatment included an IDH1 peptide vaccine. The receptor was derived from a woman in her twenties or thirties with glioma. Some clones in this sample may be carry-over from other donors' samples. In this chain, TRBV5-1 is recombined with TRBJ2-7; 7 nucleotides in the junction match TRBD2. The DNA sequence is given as TGCGCCAGCAGCTTGGGGGGCGGGAGAGTCGGTGAGCAGTACTTC. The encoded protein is CASSLGGGRVGEQYF.